This T cell receptor (beta chain) derives from a study of blood T cell repertoires in COVID-19. Sequencing was performed with immunoSEQ multiplex PCR; in TCRdb, only in-frame clones are kept and a portion is missing. The sample yields a few hundred thousand clones, approximately 86% seen once. Trimming left V 2 bases short and J 6 bases short, with 11 bases between. This CDR3 contains 13 residues. Looked up from germline, CDR1 is SNHLY and CDR2 is FYNNEI. In its sample, this clone was seen a few times. The chain is built from TRBV2 and TRBJ2-7, with D maybe TRBD1 (7 bases). This clonotype was obtained from a woman in her 70s with COVID-19, enrolled during active disease. The sample consisted of peripheral blood. The CDR3 here is CASSEFQGGEQYF. Written as DNA, the CDR3 is TGTGCCAGCAGTGAATTTCAGGGGGGCGAGCAGTACTTC.